The rows below give T cell receptor beta chains drawn from one sample of a study of blood T cell repertoires in COVID-19. The table came from immunoSEQ multiplex PCR; TCRdb's copy has only in-frame clones and leaves some out. The sample yields some 300,000 clones, approximately 86% seen once. The specimen was peripheral blood. The receptors come from a man between 65 and 79 years old with acute or convalescent COVID-19. The CDR3 runs from the conserved cysteine through the conserved F or W. D genes are given only for firm matches. Where a row states a size, it is once, few, many or the class of an expanded clone; other rows omit it.

>-|TRBV2|TRBD1|TRBJ2-2
TGTGCCAGCAGGGGACAGGGGATCGGGGAGCTGTTTTTT
CASRGQGIGELFF
>-|TRBV19|-|TRBJ2-6
TGTGCCAGTAGTATTGTCGGGGCTGGGGCCAACGTCCTGACTTTC
CASSIVGAGANVLTF
>-|TRBV10-3|-|TRBJ1-2
TGTGCCATCAATAGGCAGGGGCCTTCTAACTATGGCTACACCTTC
CAINRQGPSNYGYTF
>-|TRBV15|-|TRBJ1-4
TGTGCCACCGGGATTGGGGGCCTTGGTAATGAAAAACTGTTTTTT
CATGIGGLGNEKLFF
>-|TRBV3-1/TRBV3-2|TRBD1|TRBJ1-4
TGTGCCAGCAGCCAAGCAGGGGGCGGAGTGAAAAAACTGTTTTTT
CASSQAGGGVKKLFF
>once|TRBV14|-|TRBJ2-5
TGTGCCAGCAGCCAAGGATTAGGGGGAGAGACCCAGTACTTC
CASSQGLGGETQYF
>-|TRBV24-1|-|TRBJ2-1
TGTGCCACCAGTGATACAACAACTAGTGGCAATGAGCAGTTCTTC
CATSDTTTSGNEQFF
>-|TRBV5-6|-|TRBJ2-3
TGTGCCAGCATCCTCAGGAAAAACCATAGCACAGATACGCAGTATTTT
CASILRKNHSTDTQYF
>once|TRBV6-5|TRBD2|TRBJ2-1
TGTGCCAGCAGTTACTCTCCTTGGGGGGGGAGGAATGAGCAGTTCTTC
CASSYSPWGGRNEQFF
>-|TRBV7-2|TRBD1|TRBJ2-5
TGTGCCAGCAGCACCCGACAGGGGGGGACCCAGTACTTC
CASSTRQGGTQYF
>few|TRBV20-1|TRBD2|TRBJ2-4
TGCAGTGCTAGTACCAGCGGGGGTAAAAACATTCAGTACTTC
CSASTSGGKNIQYF
>-|TRBV5-8|TRBD1|TRBJ1-1
TGTGCCAGCAGCCCCGTCGACAGGGTAAAAACTGAAGCTTTCTTT
CASSPVDRVKTEAFF
>-|TRBV7-2|-|TRBJ2-2
TGTGCCAGCAGCTTATTTAGTCTCCTAGGACGGGAGATGTCCGGGGAGCTGTTTTTT
CASSLFSLLGREMSGELFF
>-|TRBV7-9|-|TRBJ1-3
TGTGCCAGCAGCTTGGTGTCAGGCTCTGGAAACACCATATATTTT
CASSLVSGSGNTIYF
>-|TRBV6-5|-|TRBJ2-7
TGTGCCAGTTCCCTGGGGGGTAGAGTCGAGCAGTACTTC
CASSLGGRVEQYF
>once|TRBV28|TRBD1|TRBJ1-2
TGTGCCAGCACCCCCGGGGACAGGGTAGGTGGCTACACCTTC
CASTPGDRVGGYTF
>-|TRBV11-2|-|TRBJ2-5
TGTGCCAGCAGCTGGGGCCTCCAAGAGACCCAGTACTTC
CASSWGLQETQYF
>-|TRBV6-5|-|TRBJ2-1
TGTGCCAGCAGGATACACCAGAACAATGAGCAGTTCTTC
CASRIHQNNEQFF